The rows below give T cell receptor beta chains drawn from one sample of a study of shared clonotypes between healthy human individuals. Sequenced by immunoSEQ multiplex PCR; TCRdb stores in-frame clones only, minus some. The sample has about 680,000 clones; roughly 70% are singletons. The sample was memory CD4+ T cells sorted from blood. The source is a woman under 40 in good health. The CDR3 runs from the conserved cysteine through the conserved F or W. D genes are given only for firm matches. Size tells how often a clone was seen (once, few, many) or the class of an expanded clone, and some rows leave it out.

d_gene: NA
j_gene: TRBJ1-2
abundance: NA
v_gene: TRBV7-9
CDR3nt: TGTGCCAGCAGCCCCCACGGGCAGGCCTCTAACTATGGCTACACCTTC
CDR3aa: CASSPHGQASNYGYTF

d_gene: NA
j_gene: TRBJ1-1
abundance: NA
v_gene: TRBV5-1
CDR3nt: TGCGCCAGCAGCCCGGAGGCCATCGGGGACACTGAAGCTTTCTTT
CDR3aa: CASSPEAIGDTEAFF

d_gene: NA
j_gene: TRBJ1-1
abundance: NA
v_gene: TRBV6-1
CDR3nt: TGTGCCAGCGTAATTGGTAGGAGGGGCACTGAAGCTTTCTTT
CDR3aa: CASVIGRRGTEAFF

d_gene: NA
j_gene: TRBJ2-2
abundance: NA
v_gene: TRBV21-1
CDR3nt: TGTGCCAGCAGCAAAAACCTCGGAAAATCGAACACCGGGGAGCTGTTTTTT
CDR3aa: CASSKNLGKSNTGELFF

d_gene: TRBD1
j_gene: TRBJ2-3
abundance: NA
v_gene: TRBV19
CDR3nt: TGTGCCAGTAGTATGATACAGGGGCTGGATACGCAGTATTTT
CDR3aa: CASSMIQGLDTQYF

d_gene: TRBD2
j_gene: TRBJ2-1
abundance: NA
v_gene: TRBV6-5
CDR3nt: TGTGCCAGCAGTTACCAGCGGGAACTTTACAATGAGCAGTTCTTC
CDR3aa: CASSYQRELYNEQFF

d_gene: TRBD2
j_gene: TRBJ2-1
abundance: NA
v_gene: TRBV15
CDR3nt: TGTGCCACCAGCAGAGCCATAGCGGGAGGAGTAAGTGGATACAATGAGCAGTTCTTC
CDR3aa: CATSRAIAGGVSGYNEQFF

d_gene: TRBD2
j_gene: TRBJ2-7
abundance: few
v_gene: TRBV6-5
CDR3nt: TGTGCCAGCAGGCGGGCGGGGGACGGAACCTACGAGCAGTACTTC
CDR3aa: CASRRAGDGTYEQYF

d_gene: NA
j_gene: TRBJ2-1
abundance: NA
v_gene: TRBV5-4
CDR3nt: TGTGCCAGCAGCCCCCCCAGCCGTTCCGGGGAGCAGTTCTTC
CDR3aa: CASSPPSRSGEQFF

d_gene: NA
j_gene: TRBJ1-5
abundance: NA
v_gene: TRBV28
CDR3nt: TGTGCCAGCAAACCTTGGGGGGCCATGATTAGCAATCAGCCCCAGCATTTT
CDR3aa: CASKPWGAMISNQPQHF

d_gene: NA
j_gene: TRBJ1-2
abundance: NA
v_gene: TRBV6-1
CDR3nt: TGTGCCAGCAGTGGACATTGGACCGGCGCTTATGGCTACACCTTC
CDR3aa: CASSGHWTGAYGYTF

d_gene: TRBD1
j_gene: TRBJ1-1
abundance: NA
v_gene: TRBV19
CDR3nt: TGTGCCAGTAGAATGACAGGGCGTAACACTGAAGCTTTCTTT
CDR3aa: CASRMTGRNTEAFF

d_gene: NA
j_gene: TRBJ1-1
abundance: once
v_gene: TRBV19
CDR3nt: TGTGCCAGTAGCCCCCACCTGAACACTGAAGCTTTCTTT
CDR3aa: CASSPHLNTEAFF

d_gene: NA
j_gene: TRBJ2-7
abundance: NA
v_gene: TRBV7-2
CDR3nt: TGTGCCAGCAGCTTATTTTTTAGATACGAGCAGTACTTC
CDR3aa: CASSLFFRYEQYF

d_gene: NA
j_gene: TRBJ1-2
abundance: NA
v_gene: TRBV7-9
CDR3nt: TGTGCCAGCAGCCCCCTCTACCGGACGAACTATGGCTACACCTTC
CDR3aa: CASSPLYRTNYGYTF

d_gene: NA
j_gene: TRBJ2-2
abundance: NA
v_gene: TRBV15
CDR3nt: TGTGCCACCCGGTTTAAGGGTACCGGGGAGCTGTTTTTT
CDR3aa: CATRFKGTGELFF

d_gene: NA
j_gene: TRBJ2-3
abundance: NA
v_gene: TRBV6-5
CDR3nt: TGTGCCAGCAGTTACGGGGCAAGCAGGACAGATACGCAGTATTTT
CDR3aa: CASSYGASRTDTQYF

d_gene: NA
j_gene: TRBJ2-7
abundance: NA
v_gene: TRBV6-5
CDR3nt: TGTGCCAGCAGTTACCTCGCCAGCGGATACGAGCAGTACTTC
CDR3aa: CASSYLASGYEQYF

d_gene: NA
j_gene: TRBJ2-2
abundance: NA
v_gene: TRBV7-2
CDR3nt: TGTGCCAGCAGCGCCTTCTCGGCCGGGGAGCTGTTTTTT
CDR3aa: CASSAFSAGELFF

d_gene: NA
j_gene: TRBJ2-6
abundance: NA
v_gene: TRBV11-1
CDR3nt: TGTGCCAGCAGCTTACCGGGAAGCTGGGGCGGGGCCAACGTCCTGACTTTC
CDR3aa: CASSLPGSWGGANVLTF

d_gene: NA
j_gene: TRBJ2-3
abundance: once
v_gene: TRBV28
CDR3nt: TGTGCCAGCACCAAGCGGGTGTCAGATACGCAGTATTTT
CDR3aa: CASTKRVSDTQYF

d_gene: TRBD2
j_gene: TRBJ2-7
abundance: few
v_gene: TRBV14
CDR3nt: TGTGCCAGCAGCCAAGCGGGAGGGCTTTGGAATGAGCAGTACTTC
CDR3aa: CASSQAGGLWNEQYF

d_gene: NA
j_gene: TRBJ1-1
abundance: few
v_gene: TRBV28
CDR3nt: TGTGCCAGCAGTTCAACAGGGAGGGCTTTCTTT
CDR3aa: CASSSTGRAFF

d_gene: TRBD1
j_gene: TRBJ2-1
abundance: once
v_gene: TRBV7-8
CDR3nt: TGTGCCAGCAGTTATTGGCTTTCGGGACAGGGGTCAAGGGTTGAGCAGTTCTTC
CDR3aa: CASSYWLSGQGSRVEQFF

d_gene: TRBD1
j_gene: TRBJ2-2
abundance: once
v_gene: TRBV6-1
CDR3nt: TGTGCCAGCAGTGTAACAGGGGGCTCGGACACCGGGGAGCTGTTTTTT
CDR3aa: CASSVTGGSDTGELFF

d_gene: NA
j_gene: TRBJ1-2
abundance: NA
v_gene: TRBV4-2
CDR3nt: TGTGCCAGCAGCCAAGACGGTAACTCTAACTATGGCTACACCTTC
CDR3aa: CASSQDGNSNYGYTF

d_gene: NA
j_gene: TRBJ1-2
abundance: NA
v_gene: TRBV18
CDR3nt: TGTGCCAGCTCACCGGCCACAGCGAATGGCTACACCTTC
CDR3aa: CASSPATANGYTF

d_gene: NA
j_gene: TRBJ2-1
abundance: NA
v_gene: TRBV12-5
CDR3nt: TGTGCTAGTGGTTTGGTACCGGGTTCCAGTGAGCAGTTCTTC
CDR3aa: CASGLVPGSSEQFF

d_gene: TRBD1
j_gene: TRBJ2-5
abundance: NA
v_gene: TRBV5-1
CDR3nt: TGCGCCAGCAGCACCCAGGGGGCCCGGGAGACCCAGTACTTC
CDR3aa: CASSTQGARETQYF

d_gene: NA
j_gene: TRBJ2-5
abundance: NA
v_gene: TRBV2
CDR3nt: TGTGCCAGCAGTGGCAATAGAGGTTTGGAGACCCAGTACTTC
CDR3aa: CASSGNRGLETQYF

d_gene: NA
j_gene: TRBJ1-4
abundance: NA
v_gene: TRBV7-6
CDR3nt: TGTGCCAGCAGCTTAGGGGGTTCACGTGAAAAACTGTTTTTT
CDR3aa: CASSLGGSREKLFF

d_gene: NA
j_gene: TRBJ1-4
abundance: NA
v_gene: TRBV27
CDR3nt: TGTGCCAGCAGCCCTGGTTTAGGGGCGGGCGAAAAACTGTTTTTT
CDR3aa: CASSPGLGAGEKLFF

d_gene: TRBD1
j_gene: TRBJ2-3
abundance: NA
v_gene: TRBV18
CDR3nt: TGTGCCAGCTCACCAAGGACAGGGTTTCGCACAGATACGCAGTATTTT
CDR3aa: CASSPRTGFRTDTQYF

d_gene: NA
j_gene: TRBJ1-2
abundance: NA
v_gene: TRBV2
CDR3nt: TGTGCCAGCAGAGATTTCCAGGGCCGGGACTATGGCTACACCTTC
CDR3aa: CASRDFQGRDYGYTF

d_gene: NA
j_gene: TRBJ2-5
abundance: NA
v_gene: TRBV2
CDR3nt: TGTGCCAGCAGACCAATTCCTGAAGAGACCCAGTACTTC
CDR3aa: CASRPIPEETQYF

d_gene: NA
j_gene: TRBJ2-1
abundance: NA
v_gene: TRBV19
CDR3nt: TGTGCCAGTAAGGGGGGCCTTGAGCAGTTCTTC
CDR3aa: CASKGGLEQFF

d_gene: TRBD1
j_gene: TRBJ2-3
abundance: few
v_gene: TRBV6-5
CDR3nt: TGTGCCAGCGAGCACGGGACAGGTCAAGATACGCAGTATTTT
CDR3aa: CASEHGTGQDTQYF

d_gene: TRBD1
j_gene: TRBJ2-1
abundance: NA
v_gene: TRBV7-3
CDR3nt: TGTGCCAGCAGCCCCCAGATGGACAGGCCGTCGGTCTTC
CDR3aa: CASSPQMDRPSVF

d_gene: TRBD1
j_gene: TRBJ2-7
abundance: NA
v_gene: TRBV7-2
CDR3nt: TGTGCCAGCAGCAAGACAGGGGCCTACGAGCAGTACTTC
CDR3aa: CASSKTGAYEQYF

d_gene: NA
j_gene: TRBJ1-3
abundance: NA
v_gene: TRBV2
CDR3nt: TGTGCCAGCAGTGAGGACTTGTCGCGAAACACCATATATTTT
CDR3aa: CASSEDLSRNTIYF

d_gene: NA
j_gene: TRBJ1-5
abundance: once
v_gene: TRBV10-3
CDR3nt: TGTGCCATCAGTGAGTCGGCGGGGAACAATCAGCCCCAGCATTTT
CDR3aa: CAISESAGNNQPQHF

d_gene: TRBD2
j_gene: TRBJ2-4
abundance: NA
v_gene: TRBV2
CDR3nt: TGTGCCAGCAGTGAGGGGACTAGCGGAGAATCGCTAGCCAAAAACATTCAGTACTTC
CDR3aa: CASSEGTSGESLAKNIQYF